What follows is one TCR beta chain and its context. Antigen unknown. Documented treatment: roughly nine-day PBMC culture with coronavirus spike peptide pools or control peptides (ViraFEST assay). The collection of CD4+ T cells from the unexposed donor took place before the COVID-19 pandemic (2011-2018). Four cold-coronavirus spikes and SARS-CoV-2 S/N served to probe CD4+ T cells taken from unexposed donors, cells permitting. This sample was included in a study of vaccination and CD4 T cells after COVID-19. The assay that was used to sequence DNA from cultured CD4+ T cells was the Oncomine TCR Beta short-read assay. Cultured CD4+ T cells were the source of extracted genomic DNA. MiXCR was run by TCRdb on the PCR reads, yielding one entry per CDR3 protein. The table records under 11,000 distinct CDR3 sequences, about two fifths of them present only once. Trimming left V 6 bases short and J 4 bases short, with 15 bases between. Germline CDR1 reads MNHNS; CDR2 reads SASEGT. The CDR3 covers 15 residues.

General study results and limits: It was found that, in convalescent patients, 304 of 307 vaccine-specific clones were spike mono-reactive.

The clonotype originates from a human donor in good health. The chain carries TRBV6-1 and TRBJ2-2, with D unresolved. The material sequenced was CD4+ T cells from blood, cultured in vitro. CDR3 in amino acids: CASRPTAAVTGELFF. CDR3 DNA sequence: TGTGCCAGCAGGCCCACGGCCGCGGTCACCGGGGAGCTGTTTTTT.